This T cell receptor (beta chain) was obtained from a study of a mutant IDH1 vaccine in newly diagnosed glioma. Study summary: Most patients had received both radiotherapy and temozolomide, the prior options being radiotherapy, temozolomide, or both.

Note on this clone: Its cognate antigen is unknown.

The table came from immunoSEQ multiplex PCR; TCRdb's copy has only in-frame clones and leaves some out. The sample lists tens of thousands of clones; under 85% were seen once. Regarding time point: week 11, during vaccination. Every vaccination contained 300 ug of the mutant IDH1 20-mer peptide and was paired with topical imiquimod. CDR3 length: 16 amino acids. The V end was cut by 3 bases, the J end by 3 bases, with 17 bases between. Germline CDR1 and CDR2: SGHAT and FQNNGV. Source: PBMCs, taken from a glioma patient whose treatment included an IDH1 peptide vaccine. The TCR comes from a man in his thirties or forties with glioma. J is TRBJ2-5 and V is TRBV11-2, with no clear D. The CDR3 region is CASSLGVARRKETQYF. CDR3 sequence (DNA): TGTGCCAGCAGCTTGGGCGTGGCCAGGCGGAAAGAGACCCAGTACTTC. Full variable domain (missing parts from reference TRBV11-2 and TRBJ2-5): EAGVAQSPRYKIIEKRQSVAFWCNPISGHATLYWYQQILGQGPKLLIQFQNNGVVDDSQLPKDRFSAERLKGVDSTLKIQPAKLEDSAVYLCASSLGVARRKETQYFGPGTRLLVL.